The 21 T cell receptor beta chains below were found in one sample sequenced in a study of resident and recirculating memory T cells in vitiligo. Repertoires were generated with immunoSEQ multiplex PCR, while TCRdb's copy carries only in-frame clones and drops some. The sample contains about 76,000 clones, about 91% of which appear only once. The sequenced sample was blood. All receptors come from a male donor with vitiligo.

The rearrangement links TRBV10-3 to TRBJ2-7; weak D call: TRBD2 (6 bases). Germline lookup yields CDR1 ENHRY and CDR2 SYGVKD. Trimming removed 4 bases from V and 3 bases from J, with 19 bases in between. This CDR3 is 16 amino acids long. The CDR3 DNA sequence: TGTGCCATCAGTGGCCGTCCCGGGGGACCGAACTACGAGCAGTACTTC. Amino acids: CAISGRPGGPNYEQYF.

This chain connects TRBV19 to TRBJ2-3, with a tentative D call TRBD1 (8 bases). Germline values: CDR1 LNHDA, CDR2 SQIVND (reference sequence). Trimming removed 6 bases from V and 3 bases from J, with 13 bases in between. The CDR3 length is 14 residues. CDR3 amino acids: CASRTGGVTDTQYF. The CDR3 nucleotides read TGTGCCAGTAGAACAGGGGGGGTGACAGATACGCAGTATTTT. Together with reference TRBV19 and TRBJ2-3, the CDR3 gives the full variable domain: DGGITQSPKYLFRKEGQNVTLSCEQNLNHDAMYWYRQDPGQGLRLIYYSQIVNDFQKGDIAEGYSVSREKKESFPLTVTSAQKNPTAFYLCASRTGGVTDTQYFGPGTRLTVL.

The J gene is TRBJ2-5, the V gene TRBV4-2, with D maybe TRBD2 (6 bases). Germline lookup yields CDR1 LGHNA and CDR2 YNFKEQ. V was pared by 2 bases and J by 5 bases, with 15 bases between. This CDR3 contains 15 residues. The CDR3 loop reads CASSQSGTAGETQYF. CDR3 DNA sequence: TGTGCCAGCAGCCAAAGTGGTACGGCGGGGGAGACCCAGTACTTC.

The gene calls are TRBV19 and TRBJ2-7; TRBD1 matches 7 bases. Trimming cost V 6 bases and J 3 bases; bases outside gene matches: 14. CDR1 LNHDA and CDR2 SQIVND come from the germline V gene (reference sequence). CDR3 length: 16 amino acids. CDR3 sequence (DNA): TGTGCCAGTAGCCCACGGACAGGCGAGTGGGTCTACGAGCAGTACTTC. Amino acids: CASSPRTGEWVYEQYF.

In nucleotides, the CDR3 is TGTGCCAGCAGTTACCGGGACTACGGGGGGTGGGAGCAGTACTTC. It codes for CASSYRDYGGWEQYF. This chain uses TRBV6-5 with TRBJ2-7; TRBD2 matches 7 bases. The CDR3 spans 15 residues. V shed 2 bases, J shed 7 bases, and the junction held 11 bases outside the gene matches. Germline V gene lookup returns CDR1 MNHEY and CDR2 SVGAGI.

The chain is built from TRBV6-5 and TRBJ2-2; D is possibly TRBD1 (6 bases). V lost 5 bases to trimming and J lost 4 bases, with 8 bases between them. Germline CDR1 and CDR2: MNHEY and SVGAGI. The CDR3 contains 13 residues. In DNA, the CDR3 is TGTGCCAGCAGTAGGGGGATCACCGGGGAGCTGTTTTTT. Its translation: CASSRGITGELFF.

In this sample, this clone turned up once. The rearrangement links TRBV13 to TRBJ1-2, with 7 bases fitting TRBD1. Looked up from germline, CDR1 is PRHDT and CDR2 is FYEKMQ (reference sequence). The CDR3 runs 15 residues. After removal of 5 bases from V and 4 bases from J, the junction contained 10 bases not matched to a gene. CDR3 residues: CASSPDRQGVYGYTF. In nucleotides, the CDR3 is TGTGCCAGCAGCCCGGACAGGCAGGGGGTCTATGGCTACACCTTC. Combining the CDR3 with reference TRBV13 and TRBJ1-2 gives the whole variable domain AAGVIQSPRHLIKEKRETATLKCYPIPRHDTVYWYQQGPGQDPQFLISFYEKMQSDKGSIPDRFSAQQFSDYHSELNMSSLELGDSALYFCASSPDRQGVYGYTFGSGTRLTVV.

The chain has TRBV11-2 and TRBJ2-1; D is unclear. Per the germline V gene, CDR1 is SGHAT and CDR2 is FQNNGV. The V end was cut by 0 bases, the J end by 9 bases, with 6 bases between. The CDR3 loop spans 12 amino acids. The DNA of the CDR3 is TGTGCCAGCAGCTTAGACGCAGGTGAGCAGTTCTTC. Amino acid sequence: CASSLDAGEQFF.

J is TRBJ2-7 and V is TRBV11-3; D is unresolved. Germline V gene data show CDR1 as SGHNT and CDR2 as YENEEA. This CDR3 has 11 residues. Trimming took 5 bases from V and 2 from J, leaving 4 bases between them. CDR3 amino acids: CASSGPYEQYF. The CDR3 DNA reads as TGTGCCAGCAGCGGGCCCTACGAGCAGTACTTC.

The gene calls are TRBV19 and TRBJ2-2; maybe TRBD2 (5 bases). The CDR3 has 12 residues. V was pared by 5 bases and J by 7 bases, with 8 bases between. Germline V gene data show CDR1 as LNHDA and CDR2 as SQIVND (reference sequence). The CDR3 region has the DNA TGTGCCAGTAGTCGGGATTACGGGGAGCTGTTTTTT. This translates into CASSRDYGELFF. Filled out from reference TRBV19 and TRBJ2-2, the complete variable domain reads DGGITQSPKYLFRKEGQNVTLSCEQNLNHDAMYWYRQDPGQGLRLIYYSQIVNDFQKGDIAEGYSVSREKKESFPLTVTSAQKNPTAFYLCASSRDYGELFFGEGSRLTVL.

The CDR3 region has the DNA TGTGCCAGCACTGGGGAAGGGGCGTCCTACGAGCAGTACTTC. It yields the protein CASTGEGASYEQYF. This rearrangement joins TRBV5-4 to TRBJ2-7; D perhaps matches TRBD1 (5 bases). This CDR3 contains 14 residues. Trimming took 6 bases from V and 1 from J, leaving 14 bases between them. Germline values: CDR1 SGHNT, CDR2 YYREEE (reference sequence).

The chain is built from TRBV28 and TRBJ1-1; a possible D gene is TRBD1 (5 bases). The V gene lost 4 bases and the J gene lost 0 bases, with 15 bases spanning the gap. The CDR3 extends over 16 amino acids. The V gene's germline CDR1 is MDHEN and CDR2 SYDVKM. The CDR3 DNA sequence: TGTGCCAGCAGTTCCACACTCAGGGCGTTGAACACTGAAGCTTTCTTT. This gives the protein CASSSTLRALNTEAFF.

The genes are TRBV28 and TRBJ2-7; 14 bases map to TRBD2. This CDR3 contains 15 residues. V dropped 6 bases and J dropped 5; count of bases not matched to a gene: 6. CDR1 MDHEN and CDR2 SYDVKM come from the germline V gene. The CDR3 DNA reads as TGTGCCAGCAGCCGGGGACTAGCGGGAGCGGACGAGCAGTACTTC. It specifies CASSRGLAGADEQYF.

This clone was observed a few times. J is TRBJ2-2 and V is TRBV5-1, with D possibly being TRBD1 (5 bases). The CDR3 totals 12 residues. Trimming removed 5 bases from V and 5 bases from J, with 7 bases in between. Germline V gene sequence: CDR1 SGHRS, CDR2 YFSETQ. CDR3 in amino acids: CASRAGTGELFF. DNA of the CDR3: TGCGCCAGCAGGGCAGGGACCGGGGAGCTGTTTTTT.

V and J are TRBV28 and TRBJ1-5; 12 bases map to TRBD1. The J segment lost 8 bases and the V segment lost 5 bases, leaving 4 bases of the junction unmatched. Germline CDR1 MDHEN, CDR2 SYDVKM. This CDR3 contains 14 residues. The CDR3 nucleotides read TGTGCCAGCAGTGGGACAGGGGGCTTTGAGCCCCAGCATTTT. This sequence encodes CASSGTGGFEPQHF.

This chain's CDR3 is CASSGQYTEAFF. CDR3 DNA sequence: TGTGCCAGCAGCGGACAGTACACTGAAGCTTTCTTT. This sequence joins TRBV11-2 and TRBJ1-1; D possibly corresponds to TRBD1 (6 bases). CDR1 and CDR2 (germline): SGHAT, FQNNGV. V shed 5 bases and J shed 3 bases, with 7 bases lying between them. The CDR3 length is 12 residues. Using reference TRBV11-2 and TRBJ1-1 for the parts outside the CDR3, the full variable domain is EAGVAQSPRYKIIEKRQSVAFWCNPISGHATLYWYQQILGQGPKLLIQFQNNGVVDDSQLPKDRFSAERLKGVDSTLKIQPAKLEDSAVYLCASSGQYTEAFFGQGTRLTVV.

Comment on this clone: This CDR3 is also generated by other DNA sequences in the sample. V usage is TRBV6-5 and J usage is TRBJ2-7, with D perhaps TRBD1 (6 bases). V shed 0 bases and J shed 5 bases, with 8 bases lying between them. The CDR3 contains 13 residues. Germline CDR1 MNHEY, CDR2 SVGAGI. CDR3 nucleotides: TGTGCCAGCAGTTACTCCTCAGGGGACGAGCAGTACTTC. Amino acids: CASSYSSGDEQYF.

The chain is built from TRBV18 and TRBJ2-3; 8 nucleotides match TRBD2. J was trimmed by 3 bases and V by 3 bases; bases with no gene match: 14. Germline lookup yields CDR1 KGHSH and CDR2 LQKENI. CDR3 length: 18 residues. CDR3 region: CASSPVGGLALSTDTQYF. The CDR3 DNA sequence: TGTGCCAGCTCACCGGTGGGAGGACTAGCCCTTAGTACAGATACGCAGTATTTT.

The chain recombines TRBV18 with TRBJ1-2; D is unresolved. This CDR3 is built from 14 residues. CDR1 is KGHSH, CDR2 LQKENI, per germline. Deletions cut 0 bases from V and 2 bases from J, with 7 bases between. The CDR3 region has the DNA TGTGCCAGCTCACCACCGGCGGTAAACTATGGCTACACCTTC. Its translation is CASSPPAVNYGYTF.

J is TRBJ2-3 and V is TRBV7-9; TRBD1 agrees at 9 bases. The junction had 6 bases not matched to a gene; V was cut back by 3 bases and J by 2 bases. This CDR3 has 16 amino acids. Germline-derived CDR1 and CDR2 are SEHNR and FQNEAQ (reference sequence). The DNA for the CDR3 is TGTGCCAGCAGCTTCCGGACAGGGGAGGCCACAGATACGCAGTATTTT. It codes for CASSFRTGEATDTQYF.

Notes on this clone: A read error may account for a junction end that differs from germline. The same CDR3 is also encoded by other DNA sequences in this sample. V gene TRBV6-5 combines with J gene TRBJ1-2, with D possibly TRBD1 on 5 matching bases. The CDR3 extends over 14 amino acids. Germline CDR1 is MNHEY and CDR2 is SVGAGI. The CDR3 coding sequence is TGTGCCAGCAGTTACCCAGGGCGGAACTACGGCTACACCTTC. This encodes CASSYPGRNYGYTF.